This T cell receptor (beta chain) was documented in a study of patients and donors after allogeneic stem cell transplantation. TCRdb re-derived calls from the RT-PCR reads in MiXCR, one entry per CDR3 protein. The table has approximately 200,000 distinct CDR3 sequences, around 41% seen once; the top ten hold 9.5% to 13%. The V end was cut by 3 bases, the J end by 0 bases, with 20 bases between. Germline V gene lookup returns CDR1 LGHNA and CDR2 YNFKEQ. The CDR3 covers 18 residues. In its sample, this clonotype was seen a few times. The chain is built from TRBV4-2 and TRBJ1-1; the D is unclear. Sample: blood, either unsorted or a sorted T cell fraction (not recorded which). This clonotype was sampled from a human donor who was either an allogeneic HSCT recipient or a stem cell or donor lymphocyte infusion donor (not recorded which). It is not recorded whose cells these are; they may come from a transplant donor. DNA for the CDR3: TGTGCCAGCAGCCAGCGCAGTAGAGGGCTAATCATGAACACTGAAGCTTTCTTT. Protein: CASSQRSRGLIMNTEAFF.